This entry describes one T cell receptor beta chain. The PCR contained 60 Vbeta and 13 Jbeta primers. Assay used: immunoSEQ multiplex PCR; TCRdb lists only in-frame clones, some missing. Of around 140,000 clones in the sample, over 70% were seen once. This sample was included in a study of cytomegalovirus exposure and HLA in healthy donors. This CDR3 is 14 amino acids long. The trim removed 5 bases at V and 2 bases at J, leaving 4 bases unmatched. Germline values: CDR1 LNHDA, CDR2 SQIVND (reference sequence). The sample comprised PBMCs. The J gene is TRBJ2-7, the V gene TRBV19; 9 nucleotides align to TRBD2. The sequence came from a woman aged 18-35 years in good health and CMV-seronegative. This CDR3 reads CASSQREVPYEQYF. The CDR3 DNA reads as TGTGCCAGTAGTCAGCGGGAGGTCCCCTACGAGCAGTACTTC.